This TCR beta chain was obtained from a study of radiation and T cells in renal cell carcinoma. Time point denoted: baseline pretreatment blood. As for treatment: 15 Gy SBRT to primary tumor, nephrectomy 4 weeks later. Clear cell pathology was present in this patient's renal cell carcinoma. Assay: immunoSEQ multiplex PCR; the TCRdb copy retains only in-frame clones and omits some. The table has roughly 120,000 clones, around 80% seen once. Points from the study as a whole: In blood, top tumor clones expanded by 2 weeks, shrinking by 4. Without pretreatment biopsies, baseline tumor clonotype presence was undetermined.

Trimming cost V 5 bases and J 0 bases, with 4 bases left between them. CDR3 length: 12 amino acids. CDR1 SGHVS and CDR2 FQNEAQ come from the germline V gene. On this clone: What it binds is not known.

The sample in question was blood, obtained from a patient whose treatment included radiotherapy and nephrectomy. The chain joins TRBV7-8 to TRBJ1-1; no firm D call. This receptor was taken from a woman aged 55-69 years with renal cell carcinoma. DNA of the CDR3: TGTGCCAGCAGCCACATGAACACTGAAGCTTTCTTT. Translating gives CASSHMNTEAFF.